The clone carrying this TCR beta chain was counted many times. Described time point: persistent/refractory GD, antithyroid drugs over 5 years with positive TRAb. With RNA extracted from PBMCs as input, the TCR library was made. This record comes from a study of regulatory T cells in long-lasting Graves disease. V lost 5 bases to trimming and J lost 6 bases; unmatched junction nucleotides: 9. The CDR3 is made up of 15 amino acids. Through Arm-PCR of CDR3 regions and iRepertoire HTBI primers, TCR beta libraries were built. TCRdb reprocessed the multiplex PCR reads via MiXCR and lists one record per CDR3 protein. The table has over 250,000 distinct CDR3 sequences, under 25% seen once.

The chain carries TRBV12-3 or TRBV12-4 and TRBJ1-1, with TRBD1 matching 10 bases. Sequenced here: peripheral blood mononuclear cells (PBMCs), sampled when the disease was refractory, from a patient treated with antithyroid drugs. The source is a female donor with Graves disease. CDR3: CASSNSGTGASEAFF. The CDR3 DNA is TGTGCCAGCAGTAATAGCGGGACAGGGGCCTCTGAAGCTTTCTTT.